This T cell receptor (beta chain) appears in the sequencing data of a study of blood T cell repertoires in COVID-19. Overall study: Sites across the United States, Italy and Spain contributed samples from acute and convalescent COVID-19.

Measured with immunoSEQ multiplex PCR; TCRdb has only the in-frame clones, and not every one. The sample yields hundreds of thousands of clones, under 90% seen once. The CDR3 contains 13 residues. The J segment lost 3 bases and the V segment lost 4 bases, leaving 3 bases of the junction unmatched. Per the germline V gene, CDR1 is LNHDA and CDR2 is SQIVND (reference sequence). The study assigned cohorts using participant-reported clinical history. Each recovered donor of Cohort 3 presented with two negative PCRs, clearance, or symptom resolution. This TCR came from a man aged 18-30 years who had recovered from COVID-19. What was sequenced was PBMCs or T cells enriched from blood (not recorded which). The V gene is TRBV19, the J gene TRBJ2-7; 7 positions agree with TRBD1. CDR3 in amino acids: CASSRDSRYEQYF. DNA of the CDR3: TGTGCCAGTAGTAGGGACAGCCGCTACGAGCAGTACTTC.